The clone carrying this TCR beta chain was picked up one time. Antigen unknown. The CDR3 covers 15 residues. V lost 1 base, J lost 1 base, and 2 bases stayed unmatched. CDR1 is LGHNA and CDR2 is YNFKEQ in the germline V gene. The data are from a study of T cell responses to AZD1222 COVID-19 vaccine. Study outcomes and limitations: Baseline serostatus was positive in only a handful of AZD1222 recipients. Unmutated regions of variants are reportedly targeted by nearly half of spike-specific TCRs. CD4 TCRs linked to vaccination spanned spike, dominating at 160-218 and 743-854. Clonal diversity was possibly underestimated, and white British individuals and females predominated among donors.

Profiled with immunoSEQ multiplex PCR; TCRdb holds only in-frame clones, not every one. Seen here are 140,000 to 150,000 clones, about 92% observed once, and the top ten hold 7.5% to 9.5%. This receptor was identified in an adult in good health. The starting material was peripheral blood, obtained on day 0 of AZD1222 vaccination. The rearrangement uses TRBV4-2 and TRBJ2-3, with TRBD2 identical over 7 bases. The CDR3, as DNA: TGTGCCAGCAGCCAAGGACGGGGGGGCACAGATACGCAGTATTTT. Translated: CASSQGRGGTDTQYF.